These 12 T cell receptor beta chains originate from one sample sequenced in a study of STAT5B mutations in CD4+ large granular lymphocyte leukemia. Assay used: immunoSEQ multiplex PCR; TCRdb lists only in-frame clones, some missing. Here the sample spans some 32,000 clones, about three quarters being singletons. Specimen: CD4+ T cells from blood buffy coats. Receptors originate from a human donor in good health.

V gene TRBV6-6 combines with J gene TRBJ1-3; the D is unclear. Germline values: CDR1 MNHNY, CDR2 SVGAGI (reference sequence). The CDR3 covers 14 residues. V dropped 7 bases and J dropped 4 bases, with 14 bases sitting between them. The CDR3 DNA follows: TGTGCCAGCACTCGACCCGGGCCGGGAAACACCATATATTTT. This translates into CASTRPGPGNTIYF.

This rearrangement joins TRBV18 to TRBJ2-3; D not certain. The CDR3 is 14 residues long. The V and J ends lost 1 base and 0 bases respectively, with 5 bases between them. Germline V gene data show CDR1 as KGHSH and CDR2 as LQKENI. Written as DNA, the CDR3 is TGTGCCAGCTCACCACGGCTCAGCACAGATACGCAGTATTTT. This encodes CASSPRLSTDTQYF.

This chain links TRBV28 with TRBJ1-1, with 7 bases identical to TRBD1. The length of the CDR3 is 13 residues. Germline CDR1 MDHEN, CDR2 SYDVKM. The trim removed 10 bases at V and 7 bases at J, leaving 12 bases unmatched. CDR3 sequence reads: CAIYSGGKGEAFF. The CDR3 DNA sequence: TGTGCCATTTACTCAGGGGGTAAGGGTGAAGCTTTCTTT.

Only a few counts were recorded for this clone. The CDR3 loop reads CAWSPRVTEAFF. The CDR3 DNA reads as TGTGCCTGGAGTCCCAGGGTGACTGAAGCTTTCTTT. V usage is TRBV30 and J usage is TRBJ1-1; weak D call: TRBD1 (5 bases). CDR1 is GTSNPN and CDR2 is SVGIG in the germline V gene (reference sequence). The length of the CDR3 is 12 residues. V lost 2 bases, J lost 5 bases, and 9 bases lay in between.

The V and J genes are TRBV5-4 and TRBJ1-1, with 9 bases lining up with TRBD1. This CDR3 has 17 residues. CDR1 and CDR2 from the germline V gene are SGHNT and YYREEE (reference sequence). With V trimmed by 1 base and J by 2 bases, 9 bases remained unmatched. CDR3 loop: CASSLLVGTGGNTEAFF. The CDR3 DNA follows: TGTGCCAGCAGCTTGTTGGTCGGAACAGGGGGCAACACTGAAGCTTTCTTT.

This chain links TRBV5-4 with TRBJ1-2; D is uncertain. The CDR3 covers 13 residues. CDR1 is SGHNT and CDR2 is YYREEE in the germline V gene (reference sequence). V lost 4 bases and J 5 bases, leaving 12 bases between the germline ends. DNA for the CDR3: TGTGCCAGCAGCCCCTATCAAGGGTATGGCTACACCTTC. Its translation is CASSPYQGYGYTF.

This clone was seen a handful of times. This chain connects TRBV28 to TRBJ1-6, with D unresolved. There are 15 residues in the CDR3. Trimming took 8 bases from V and 9 from J, leaving 20 bases between them. Per germline, CDR1 MDHEN and CDR2 SYDVKM. CDR3 nucleotide sequence: TGTGCCAGCTTCCCGGGCAGCAGCCTCGGTTCACCCCTCCACTTT. This translates into CASFPGSSLGSPLHF.

The genes are TRBV6-5 and TRBJ1-2; D is perhaps TRBD1 (6 bases). The germline V and J ends were trimmed by 3 bases and 3 bases, with 14 bases remaining between them. Germline V gives CDR1 MNHEY, CDR2 SVGAGI. This CDR3 spans 15 amino acids. CDR3: CASSYGQRVDYGYTF. DNA for the CDR3: TGTGCCAGCAGTTATGGACAGCGAGTCGACTATGGCTACACCTTC.

This rearrangement joins TRBV7-6 to TRBJ2-7, with 9 bases lining up with TRBD2. This CDR3 has 19 amino acids. Losses at the gene ends were 3 bases for V and 3 bases for J; bases not matched to a gene: 18. CDR1 is SGHVS, CDR2 FNYEAQ, per germline. The CDR3 loop reads CASSFRDTSAGGRFYEQYF. The CDR3 DNA sequence: TGTGCCAGCAGCTTTCGGGACACATCAGCGGGAGGCCGATTCTACGAGCAGTACTTC.

The gene calls are TRBV15 and TRBJ1-1, with no clear D. This CDR3 contains 13 residues. Trimming shortened V by 5 bases and J by 0 bases, and 7 bases separated the two germline ends. CDR1 and CDR2 from the germline V gene are LNHNV and YYDKDF (reference sequence). Here the CDR3 DNA reads TGTGCCACCAGCTTGACACTGAACACTGAAGCTTTCTTT. Its protein product is CATSLTLNTEAFF. Supplemented by reference TRBV15 and TRBJ1-1, the full variable domain reads DAMVIQNPRYQVTQFGKPVTLSCSQTLNHNVMYWYQQKSSQAPKLLFHYYDKDFNNEADTPDNFQSRRPNTSFCFLDIRSPGLGDTAMYLCATSLTLNTEAFFGQGTRLTVV.

This clone was picked up a small number of times. V usage is TRBV6-6 and J usage is TRBJ2-6; D gene ambiguous. The CDR3 consists of 15 residues. From germline, CDR1 is MNHNY and CDR2 SVGAGI (reference sequence). Trimming took 4 bases from V and 0 from J, leaving 7 bases between them. The CDR3 spells CASSFRFSGANVLTF. CDR3 sequence (DNA): TGTGCCAGCAGTTTTAGGTTCTCTGGGGCCAACGTCCTGACTTTC.

The V gene is TRBV28, the J gene TRBJ2-3; 11 bases match TRBD1. The CDR3 is made up of 15 amino acids. Germline values: CDR1 MDHEN, CDR2 SYDVKM. After removal of 6 bases from V and 6 bases from J, the junction contained 8 bases not matched to a gene. The CDR3 loop is CASSRRDRGWDTQYF. CDR3 in DNA: TGTGCCAGCAGCCGTAGGGACAGGGGGTGGGATACGCAGTATTTT.